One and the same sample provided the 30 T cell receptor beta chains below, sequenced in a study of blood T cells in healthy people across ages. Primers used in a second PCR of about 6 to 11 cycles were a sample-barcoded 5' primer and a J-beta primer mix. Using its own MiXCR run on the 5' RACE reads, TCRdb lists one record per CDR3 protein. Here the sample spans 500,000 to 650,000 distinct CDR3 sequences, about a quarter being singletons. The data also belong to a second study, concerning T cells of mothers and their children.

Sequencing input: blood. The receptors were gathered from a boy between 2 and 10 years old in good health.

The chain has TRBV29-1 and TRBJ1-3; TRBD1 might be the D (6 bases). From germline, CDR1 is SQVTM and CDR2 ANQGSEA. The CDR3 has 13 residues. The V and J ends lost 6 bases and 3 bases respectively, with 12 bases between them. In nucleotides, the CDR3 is TGCAGCGTCGTTACAGGGTTTGGAAACACCATATATTTT. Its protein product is CSVVTGFGNTIYF.

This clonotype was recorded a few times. The CDR3 region is CAWSTTEAFF. CDR3 DNA: TGTGCCTGGTCTACGACGGAAGCTTTCTTT. The chain couples TRBV30 to TRBJ1-1; D not resolved. This CDR3 contains 10 residues. The germline V gene encodes CDR1 GTSNPN and CDR2 SVGIG (reference sequence). V was trimmed by 5 bases and J by 8 bases, leaving 9 bases between them.

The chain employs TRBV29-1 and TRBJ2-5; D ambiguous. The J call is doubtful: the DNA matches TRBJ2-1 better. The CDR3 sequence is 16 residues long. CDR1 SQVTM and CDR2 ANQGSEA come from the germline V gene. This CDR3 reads CSVASLERTVNNEQFF. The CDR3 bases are TGCAGCGTTGCGTCGCTCGAGAGGACCGTAAACAATGAGCAGTTCTTC.

The chain's CDR3 is CASSYSGRGSGYTF. Written as DNA, the CDR3 is TGTGCCAGCAGCTATTCCGGACGCGGTTCGGGCTACACCTTC. This chain joins TRBV7-2 and TRBJ1-2, with no clear D. The V and J ends lost 4 bases and 8 bases respectively, with 17 bases between them. Germline CDR1 and CDR2: SGHTA and FQGNSA. The CDR3 covers 14 residues.

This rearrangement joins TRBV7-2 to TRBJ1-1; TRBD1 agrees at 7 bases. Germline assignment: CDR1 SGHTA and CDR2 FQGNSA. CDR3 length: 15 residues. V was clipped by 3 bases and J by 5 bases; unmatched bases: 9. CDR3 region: CASSFATGVGTEAFF. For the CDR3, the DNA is TGTGCCAGCAGCTTCGCCACAGGGGTTGGGACTGAAGCTTTCTTT.

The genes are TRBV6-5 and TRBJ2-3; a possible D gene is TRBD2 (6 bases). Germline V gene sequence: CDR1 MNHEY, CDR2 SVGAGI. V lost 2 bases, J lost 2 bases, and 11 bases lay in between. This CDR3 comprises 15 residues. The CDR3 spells CASSYRWTNTDTQYF. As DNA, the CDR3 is TGTGCCAGCAGTTACCGCTGGACTAACACAGATACGCAGTATTTT.

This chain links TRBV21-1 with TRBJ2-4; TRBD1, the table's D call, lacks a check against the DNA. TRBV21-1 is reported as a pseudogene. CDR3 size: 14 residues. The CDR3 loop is CASSNDSLRVIQYF. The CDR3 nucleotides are TGTGCCAGCAGCAACGACTCCCTCAGGGTCATTCAGTACTTC.

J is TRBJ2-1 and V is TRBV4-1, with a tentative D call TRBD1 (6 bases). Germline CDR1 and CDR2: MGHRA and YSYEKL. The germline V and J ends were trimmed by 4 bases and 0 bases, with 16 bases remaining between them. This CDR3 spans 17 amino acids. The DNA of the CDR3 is TGCGCCAGCAGCCTTCTCCAGGGGCCTAGCTCCTACAATGAGCAGTTCTTC. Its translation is CASSLLQGPSSYNEQFF.

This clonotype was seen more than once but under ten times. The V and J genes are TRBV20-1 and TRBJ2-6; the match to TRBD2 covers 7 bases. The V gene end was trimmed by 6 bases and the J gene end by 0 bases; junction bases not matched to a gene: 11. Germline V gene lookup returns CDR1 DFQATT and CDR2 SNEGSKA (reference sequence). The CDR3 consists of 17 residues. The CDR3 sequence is CSAPRSGGSSGANVLTF. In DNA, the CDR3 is TGCAGTGCCCCCCGATCGGGGGGTAGCTCTGGGGCCAACGTCCTGACTTTC.

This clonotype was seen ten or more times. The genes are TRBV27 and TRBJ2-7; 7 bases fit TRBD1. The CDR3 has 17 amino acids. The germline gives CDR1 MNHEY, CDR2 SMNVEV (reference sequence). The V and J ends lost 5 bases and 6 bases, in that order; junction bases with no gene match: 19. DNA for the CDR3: TGTGCCAGCAGTCGCACACGGGGTTCACAGGGGATGAGCGAGCAGTACTTC. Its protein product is CASSRTRGSQGMSEQYF.

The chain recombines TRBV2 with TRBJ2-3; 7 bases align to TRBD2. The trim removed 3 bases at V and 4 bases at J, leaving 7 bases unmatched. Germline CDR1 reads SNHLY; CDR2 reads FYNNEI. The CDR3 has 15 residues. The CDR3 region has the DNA TGTGCCAGCAGTGAGGTACTAGCGATGGCAGATACGCAGTATTTT. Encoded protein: CASSEVLAMADTQYF.

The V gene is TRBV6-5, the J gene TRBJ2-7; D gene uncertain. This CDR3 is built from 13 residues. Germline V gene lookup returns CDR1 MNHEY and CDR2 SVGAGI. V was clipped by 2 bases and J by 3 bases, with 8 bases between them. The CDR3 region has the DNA TGTGCCAGCAGTTACGGAATAAACTACGAGCAGTACTTC. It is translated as CASSYGINYEQYF.

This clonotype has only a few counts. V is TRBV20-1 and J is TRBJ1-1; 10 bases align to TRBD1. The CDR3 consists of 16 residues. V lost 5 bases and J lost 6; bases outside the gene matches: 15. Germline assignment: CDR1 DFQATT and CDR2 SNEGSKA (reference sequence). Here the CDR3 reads CSAGFGTGVRFSEAFF. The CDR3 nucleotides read TGCAGTGCTGGATTCGGGACAGGGGTTAGGTTTTCTGAAGCTTTCTTT.

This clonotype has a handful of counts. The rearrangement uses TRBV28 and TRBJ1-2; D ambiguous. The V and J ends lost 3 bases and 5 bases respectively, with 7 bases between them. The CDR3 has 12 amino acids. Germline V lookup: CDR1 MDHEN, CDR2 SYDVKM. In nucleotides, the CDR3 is TGTGCCAGCAGTTTTTCGGATTATGGCTACACCTTC. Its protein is CASSFSDYGYTF.

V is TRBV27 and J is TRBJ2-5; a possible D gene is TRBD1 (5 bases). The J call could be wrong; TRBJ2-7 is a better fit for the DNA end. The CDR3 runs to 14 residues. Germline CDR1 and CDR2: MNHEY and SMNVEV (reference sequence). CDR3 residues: CASSLTQGRYEQYF. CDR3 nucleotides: TGTGCCAGCAGTCTGACCCAGGGAAGGTACGAGCAGTACTTC.

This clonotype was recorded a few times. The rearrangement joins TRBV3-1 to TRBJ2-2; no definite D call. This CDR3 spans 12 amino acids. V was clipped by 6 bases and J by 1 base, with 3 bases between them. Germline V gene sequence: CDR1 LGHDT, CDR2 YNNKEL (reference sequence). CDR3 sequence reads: CASRKNTGELFF. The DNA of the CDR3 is TGTGCCAGCAGGAAGAACACCGGGGAGCTGTTTTTT.

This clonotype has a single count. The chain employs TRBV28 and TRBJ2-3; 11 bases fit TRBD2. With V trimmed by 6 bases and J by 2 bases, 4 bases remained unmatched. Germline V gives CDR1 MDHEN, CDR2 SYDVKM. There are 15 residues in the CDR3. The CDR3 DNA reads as TGTGCCAGCAGCCAGACTAGCGGGATCACAGATACGCAGTATTTT. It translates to CASSQTSGITDTQYF.

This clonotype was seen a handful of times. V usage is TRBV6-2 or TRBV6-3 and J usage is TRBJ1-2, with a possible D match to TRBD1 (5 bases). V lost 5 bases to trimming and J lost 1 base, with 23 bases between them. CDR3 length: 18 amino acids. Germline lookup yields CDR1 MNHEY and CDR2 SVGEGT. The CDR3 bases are TGTGCCAGCAGTCACAAAAGAAGGACATCGCAGGGTAACTATGGCTACACCTTC. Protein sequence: CASSHKRRTSQGNYGYTF.

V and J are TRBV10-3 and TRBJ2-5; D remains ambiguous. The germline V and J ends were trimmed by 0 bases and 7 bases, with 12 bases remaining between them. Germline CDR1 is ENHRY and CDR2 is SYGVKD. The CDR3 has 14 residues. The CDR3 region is CAISESPGSGTQYF. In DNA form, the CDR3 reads TGTGCCATCAGTGAGTCGCCGGGTTCGGGGACCCAGTACTTC.

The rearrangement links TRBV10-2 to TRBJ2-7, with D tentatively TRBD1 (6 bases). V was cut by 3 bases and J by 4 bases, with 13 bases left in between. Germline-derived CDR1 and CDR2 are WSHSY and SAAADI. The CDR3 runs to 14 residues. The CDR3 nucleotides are TGCGCCAGCAGTGACAGGGGTTGGGGTTACGAGCAGTACTTC. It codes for CASSDRGWGYEQYF.

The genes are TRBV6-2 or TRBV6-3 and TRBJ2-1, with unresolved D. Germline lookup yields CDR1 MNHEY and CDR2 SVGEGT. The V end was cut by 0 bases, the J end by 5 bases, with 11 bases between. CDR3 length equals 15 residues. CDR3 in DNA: TGTGCCAGCAGTTACTCTCGGACCCCTGACAATGAGCAGTTCTTC. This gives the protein CASSYSRTPDNEQFF.

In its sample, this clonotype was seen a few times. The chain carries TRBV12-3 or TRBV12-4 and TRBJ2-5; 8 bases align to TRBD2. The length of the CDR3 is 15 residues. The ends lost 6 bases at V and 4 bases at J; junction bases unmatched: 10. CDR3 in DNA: TGTGCCAGCAGCTTAAGCGGGAGCGGGGGAGAGACCCAGTACTTC. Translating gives CASSLSGSGGETQYF.

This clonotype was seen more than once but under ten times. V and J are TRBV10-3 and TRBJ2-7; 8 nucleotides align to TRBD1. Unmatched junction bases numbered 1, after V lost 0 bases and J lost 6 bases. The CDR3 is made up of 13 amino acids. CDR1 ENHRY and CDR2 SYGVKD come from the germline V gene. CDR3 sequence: CAISESGTGEQYF. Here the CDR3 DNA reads TGTGCCATCAGTGAGTCTGGGACAGGCGAGCAGTACTTC.

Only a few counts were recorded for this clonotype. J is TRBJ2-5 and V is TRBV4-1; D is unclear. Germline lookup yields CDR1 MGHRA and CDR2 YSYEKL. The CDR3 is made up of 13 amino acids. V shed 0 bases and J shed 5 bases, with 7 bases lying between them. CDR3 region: CASSQDERETQYF. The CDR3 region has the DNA TGCGCCAGCAGCCAAGACGAGAGGGAGACCCAGTACTTC.

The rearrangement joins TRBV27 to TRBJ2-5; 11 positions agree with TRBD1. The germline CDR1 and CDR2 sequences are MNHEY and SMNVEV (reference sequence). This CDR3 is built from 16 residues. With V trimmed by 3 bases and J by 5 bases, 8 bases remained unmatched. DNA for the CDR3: TGTGCCAGCAGTTTGTCCGGGACAGGGGGTGGGGAGACCCAGTACTTC. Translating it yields CASSLSGTGGGETQYF.

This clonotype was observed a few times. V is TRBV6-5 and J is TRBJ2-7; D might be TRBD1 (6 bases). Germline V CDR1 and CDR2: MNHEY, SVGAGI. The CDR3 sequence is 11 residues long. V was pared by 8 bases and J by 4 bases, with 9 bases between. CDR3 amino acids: CASATGYEQYF. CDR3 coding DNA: TGTGCCAGCGCTACAGGGTACGAGCAGTACTTC.

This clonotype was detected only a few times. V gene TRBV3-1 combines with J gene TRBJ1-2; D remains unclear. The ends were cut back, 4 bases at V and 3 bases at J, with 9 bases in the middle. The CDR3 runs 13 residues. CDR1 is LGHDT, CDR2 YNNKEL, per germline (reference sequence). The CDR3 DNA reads TGTGCCAGCAGCCCTCGGGCATACTATGGCTACACCTTC. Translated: CASSPRAYYGYTF. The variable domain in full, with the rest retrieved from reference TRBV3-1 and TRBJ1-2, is DTAVSQTPKYLVTQMGNDKSIKCEQNLGHDTMYWYKQDSKKFLKIMFSYNNKELIINETVPNRFSPKSPDKAHLNLHINSLELGDSAVYFCASSPRAYYGYTFGSGTRLTVV.

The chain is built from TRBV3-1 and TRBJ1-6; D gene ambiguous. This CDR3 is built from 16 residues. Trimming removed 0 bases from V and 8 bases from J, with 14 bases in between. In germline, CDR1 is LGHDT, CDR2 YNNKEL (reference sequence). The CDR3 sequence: CASSQDVWTDYSPLHF. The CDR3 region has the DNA TGTGCCAGCAGCCAAGATGTTTGGACTGACTATTCACCCCTCCACTTT. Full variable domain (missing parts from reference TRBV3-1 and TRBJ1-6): DTAVSQTPKYLVTQMGNDKSIKCEQNLGHDTMYWYKQDSKKFLKIMFSYNNKELIINETVPNRFSPKSPDKAHLNLHINSLELGDSAVYFCASSQDVWTDYSPLHFGNGTRLTVT.

The chain's CDR3 is CASTRGQGGYGYTF. Written as DNA, the CDR3 is TGTGCCAGCACTAGGGGACAGGGAGGCTATGGCTACACCTTC. The chain is built from TRBV6-6 and TRBJ1-2; the match to TRBD1 covers 9 bases. The CDR3 is made up of 14 amino acids. V lost 7 bases and J lost 4; bases outside the gene matches: 7. Germline V gives CDR1 MNHNY, CDR2 SVGAGI (reference sequence).

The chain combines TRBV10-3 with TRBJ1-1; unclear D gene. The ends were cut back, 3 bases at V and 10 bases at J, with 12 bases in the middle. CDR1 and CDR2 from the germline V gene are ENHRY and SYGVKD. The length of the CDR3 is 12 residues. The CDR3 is CAISEDPSGAFF. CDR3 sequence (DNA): TGTGCCATCAGTGAAGACCCTTCAGGAGCTTTCTTT.